These 10 T cell receptor beta chains were all obtained from the same sample, sequenced in a study of blood T cell repertoires in COVID-19. Generated by immunoSEQ multiplex PCR, the TCRdb table keeps only in-frame clones and is missing some. The sample yields about 230,000 clones, roughly 90% seen once. Source material: PBMCs or T cells enriched from blood (not recorded which). The receptors were sampled from a woman aged 25 to 45 with acute COVID-19.

The chain is built from TRBV3-1 (or the pseudogene TRBV3-2) and TRBJ2-1; maybe TRBD2 (5 bases). Between the trimmed V and J ends, which lost 4 bases and 4 bases, there was a span of 11 bases. Germline CDR1 reads LGHDT; CDR2 reads YNNKEL (reference sequence). The CDR3 is 14 amino acids. CDR3 protein: CASSPLGGYNEQFF. The CDR3 nucleotides read TGTGCCAGCAGCCCCTTAGGAGGTTACAATGAGCAGTTCTTC.

The CDR3 sequence is CASSPSAGGPREQYF. The DNA of the CDR3 is TGTGCCAGCTCACCTTCAGCGGGGGGGCCTCGGGAGCAGTACTTC. This rearrangement joins TRBV18 to TRBJ2-7, with TRBD2 matching 10 bases. The germline CDR1 and CDR2 sequences are KGHSH and LQKENI. Unmatched junction bases numbered 9, after V lost 3 bases and J lost 7 bases. This CDR3 region has 15 residues.

The J gene is TRBJ1-4, the V gene TRBV7-2; D is unresolved. Germline loops: CDR1 SGHTA, CDR2 FQGNSA. Deletions cut 1 base from V and 6 bases from J, with 12 bases between. The length of the CDR3 is 15 residues. CDR3: CASSLVGVDYEKLFF. CDR3 nucleotides: TGTGCCAGCAGCTTAGTGGGAGTTGACTATGAAAAACTGTTTTTT. Based on the CDR3 plus reference TRBV7-2 and TRBJ1-4, the full variable domain is GAGVSQSPSNKVTEKGKDVELRCDPISGHTALYWYRQSLGQGLEFLIYFQGNSAPDKSGLPSDRFSAERTGGSVSTLTIQRTQQEDSAVYLCASSLVGVDYEKLFFGSGTQLSVL.

The V call is TRBV7-9, the J call TRBJ1-1; D is possibly TRBD1 (5 bases). The CDR3 spans 13 residues. CDR1 is SEHNR and CDR2 is FQNEAQ in the germline V gene (reference sequence). The V gene lost 1 base and the J gene lost 5 bases, with 8 bases spanning the gap. The CDR3 sequence is CASSLGEGTEAFF. The CDR3, as DNA: TGTGCCAGCAGCTTAGGGGAGGGGACTGAAGCTTTCTTT.

The chain has TRBV6-5 and TRBJ2-7, with 7 nucleotides matching TRBD1. Trimming cost V 5 bases and J 3 bases; bases outside gene matches: 7. The CDR3 runs to 14 residues. Germline CDR1 reads MNHEY; CDR2 reads SVGAGI. The DNA for the CDR3 is TGTGCCAGCAGTCACCGGGACAGCTTCTACGAGCAGTACTTC. Its protein is CASSHRDSFYEQYF.

The chain joins TRBV7-3 to TRBJ2-1, with 7 bases lining up with TRBD1. V was clipped by 5 bases and J by 4 bases; unmatched bases: 17. Germline values: CDR1 SGHTA, CDR2 FQGTGA. The CDR3 spans 18 residues. The chain's CDR3 is CASSPGDRVPRRYNEQFF. The CDR3 coding sequence is TGTGCCAGCAGCCCCGGAGACAGGGTCCCTCGAAGGTACAATGAGCAGTTCTTC.

J is TRBJ2-5 and V is TRBV12-5, with D uncertain. Trimming removed 1 base from V and 5 bases from J, with 8 bases in between. Germline V gene lookup returns CDR1 LGHNT and CDR2 FRNRAP. CDR3 length equals 13 residues. CDR3 loop: CASGLAGWETQYF. The CDR3 nucleotides read TGTGCTAGTGGTTTGGCGGGTTGGGAGACCCAGTACTTC. The full variable domain, its missing parts supplied by reference TRBV12-5 and TRBJ2-5, is DARVTQTPRHKVTEMGQEVTMRCQPILGHNTVFWYRQTMMQGLELLAYFRNRAPLDDSGMPKDRFSAEMPDATLATLKIQPSEPRDSAVYFCASGLAGWETQYFGPGTRLLVL.

The rearrangement joins TRBV11-3 to TRBJ2-2, with 8 bases that match TRBD1. Looked up from germline, CDR1 is SGHNT and CDR2 is YENEEA. CDR3 length equals 15 residues. V lost 1 base and J lost 3; bases outside the gene matches: 1. This CDR3 reads CASSLGGQDTGELFF. In DNA form, the CDR3 reads TGTGCCAGCAGCTTAGGGGGACAGGACACCGGGGAGCTGTTTTTT.

The V gene is TRBV6-6, the J gene TRBJ2-2; TRBD2 matches at 7 bases. Per the germline V gene, CDR1 is MNHNY and CDR2 is SVGAGI (reference sequence). The CDR3 has 14 residues. After removal of 8 bases from V and 4 bases from J, the junction contained 7 bases not matched to a gene. As DNA, the CDR3 is TGTGCCAGCGGGGGAGGGGTGATCACCGGGGAGCTGTTTTTT. Amino acids: CASGGGVITGELFF.

The chain recombines TRBV5-1 with TRBJ2-7; D possibly corresponds to TRBD1 (5 bases). Germline CDR1 SGHRS, CDR2 YFSETQ. Trimming took 5 bases from V and 6 from J, leaving 12 bases between them. This CDR3 spans 12 amino acids. The CDR3 protein is CASSSQGVEQYF. The CDR3, as DNA: TGCGCCAGCAGTTCCCAAGGGGTCGAGCAGTACTTC. Full variable domain (rest looked up from reference TRBV5-1 and TRBJ2-7): KAGVTQTPRYLIKTRGQQVTLSCSPISGHRSVSWYQQTPGQGLQFLFEYFSETQRNKGNFPGRFSGRQFSNSRSEMNVSTLELGDSALYLCASSSQGVEQYFGPGTRLTVT.